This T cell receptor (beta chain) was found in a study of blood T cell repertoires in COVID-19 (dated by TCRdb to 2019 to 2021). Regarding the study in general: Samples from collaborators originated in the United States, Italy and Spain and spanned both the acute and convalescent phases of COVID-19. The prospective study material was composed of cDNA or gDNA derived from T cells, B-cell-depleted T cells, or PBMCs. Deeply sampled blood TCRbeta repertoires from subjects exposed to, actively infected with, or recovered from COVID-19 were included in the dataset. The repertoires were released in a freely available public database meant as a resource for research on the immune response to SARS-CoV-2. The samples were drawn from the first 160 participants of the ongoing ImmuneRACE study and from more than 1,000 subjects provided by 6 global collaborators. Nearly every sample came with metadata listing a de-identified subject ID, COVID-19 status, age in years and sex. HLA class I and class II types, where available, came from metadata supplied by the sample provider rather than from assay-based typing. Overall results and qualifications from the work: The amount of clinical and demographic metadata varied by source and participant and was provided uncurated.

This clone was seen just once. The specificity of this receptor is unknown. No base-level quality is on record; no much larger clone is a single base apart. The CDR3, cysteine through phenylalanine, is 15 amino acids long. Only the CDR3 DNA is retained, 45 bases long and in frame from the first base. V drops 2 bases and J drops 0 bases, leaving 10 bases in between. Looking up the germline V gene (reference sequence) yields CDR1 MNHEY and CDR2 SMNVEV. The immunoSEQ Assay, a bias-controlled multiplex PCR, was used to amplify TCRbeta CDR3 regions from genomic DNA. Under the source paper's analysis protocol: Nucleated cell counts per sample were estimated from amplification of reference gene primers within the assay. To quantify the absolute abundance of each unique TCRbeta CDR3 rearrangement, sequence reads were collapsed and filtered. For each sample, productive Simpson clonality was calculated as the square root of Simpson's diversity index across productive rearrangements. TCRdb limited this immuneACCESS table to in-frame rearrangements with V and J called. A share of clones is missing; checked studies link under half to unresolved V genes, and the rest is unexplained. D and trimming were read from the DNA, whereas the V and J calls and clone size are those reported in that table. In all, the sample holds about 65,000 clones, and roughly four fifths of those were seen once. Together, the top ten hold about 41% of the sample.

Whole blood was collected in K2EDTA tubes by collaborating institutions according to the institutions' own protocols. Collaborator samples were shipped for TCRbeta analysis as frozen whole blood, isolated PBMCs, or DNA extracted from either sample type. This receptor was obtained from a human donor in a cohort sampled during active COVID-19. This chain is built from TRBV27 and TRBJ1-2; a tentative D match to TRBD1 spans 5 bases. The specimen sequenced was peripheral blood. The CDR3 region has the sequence CASSLAGYPNYGYTF. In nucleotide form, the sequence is TGTGCCAGCAGTTTAGCAGGGTACCCTAACTATGGCTACACCTTC.